Given below is one T cell receptor beta chain in context. Arm-PCR with iRepertoire HTBI primers amplified the CDR3 regions for these TCR beta libraries. TCRdb analysed the multiplex PCR reads with MiXCR anew, one entry per CDR3 protein. This sample has 350,000 to 450,000 distinct CDR3 sequences, with approximately 15% found just once. Indicated time point: newly diagnosed GD, antithyroid drugs for less than 3 months. From PBMCs, RNA was extracted and then used to make the TCR library. This specimen belongs to a study of regulatory T cells in long-lasting Graves disease. This same sample was also taken into another study, of T cells in Graves' hyperthyroidism and ophthalmopathy.

The sequencing here drew on peripheral blood mononuclear cells (PBMCs), taken at new diagnosis, from a patient treated with antithyroid drugs. The clonotype originates from a woman aged 25 to 39 with Graves disease.

The CDR3 DNA sequence: TGTGCCAGCAGCTTACACTCTGGGGCCAACGTCCTGACTTTC. Its protein product is CASSLHSGANVLTF. The J gene is TRBJ2-6, the V gene TRBV7-9, with no clear D. The CDR3 sequence is 14 residues long. The V gene lost 2 bases and the J gene lost 0 bases, with 2 bases spanning the gap. CDR1 and CDR2 from the germline V gene are SEHNR and FQNEAQ (reference sequence).